The 15 T cell receptor beta chains below come from one sample, sequenced in a study of T cell repertoires in cytomegalovirus infection. TCRdb re-derived calls from the reads in MiXCR, one entry per CDR3 protein. The sample consists of around 210,000 distinct CDR3 sequences, approximately 7% of them appearing once. Sequencing input: PBMCs. The receptors shown here come from a human donor in good health (CMV status not recorded). Some clones in this sample may be carry-over from other donors' samples.

This clonotype was observed many times. V is TRBV7-2 and J is TRBJ2-2, with TRBD1 identical over 9 bases. Unmatched junction bases numbered 6, after V lost 5 bases and J lost 5 bases. Germline lookup yields CDR1 SGHTA and CDR2 FQGNSA. The length of the CDR3 is 15 residues. The CDR3 protein is CASSVDRGRTGELFF. Here the CDR3 DNA reads TGTGCCAGCAGCGTCGACAGGGGGAGGACCGGGGAGCTGTTTTTT. Using reference TRBV7-2 and TRBJ2-2 for the parts outside the CDR3, the full variable domain is GAGVSQSPSNKVTEKGKDVELRCDPISGHTALYWYRQSLGQGLEFLIYFQGNSAPDKSGLPSDRFSAERTGGSVSTLTIQRTQQEDSAVYLCASSVDRGRTGELFFGEGSRLTVL.

The sample holds many counts of this clonotype. This chain connects TRBV5-4 to TRBJ2-2; 9 bases are shared with TRBD1. The CDR3 spans 15 residues. V was pared by 5 bases and J by 1 base, with 3 bases of the junction left unmatched. The V gene's germline CDR1 is SGHNT and CDR2 YYREEE (reference sequence). CDR3 loop: CASRRGQGNTGELFF. Here the CDR3 DNA reads TGTGCCAGCAGGAGGGGACAGGGGAACACCGGGGAGCTGTTTTTT.

In this sample, this clonotype turned up many times. This chain uses TRBV12-3 or TRBV12-4 with TRBJ2-1; 8 positions agree with TRBD2. This CDR3 has 17 residues. Germline trimming cut 3 bases from V and 10 bases from J; bases unmatched to any gene: 17. CDR3 sequence (DNA): TGTGCCAGCAGTTTGAAGGGTCGGCTAGCGGGCCTTGGGGAGCAGTTCTTC. It is translated as CASSLKGRLAGLGEQFF.

This clonotype has a handful of counts. CDR3 residues: CASSGPGLNTEAFF. The CDR3 nucleotides are TGCGCCAGCAGCGGACCGGGACTGAACACTGAAGCTTTCTTT. The chain links TRBV5-1 to TRBJ1-1; weak D call: TRBD1 (5 bases). The V gene's germline CDR1 is SGHRS and CDR2 YFSETQ. The V gene lost 4 bases and the J gene lost 0 bases, with 10 bases spanning the gap. This CDR3 has 14 amino acids.

This clonotype was seen many times. V usage is TRBV29-1 and J usage is TRBJ2-3; possibly TRBD1 for D (6 bases). The CDR3 has 13 amino acids. The V end lost 7 bases, the J end lost 6 bases, and 17 bases lay between the germline ends. The V gene's germline CDR1 is SQVTM and CDR2 ANQGSEA. CDR3 sequence (DNA): TGCAGCGAGGAGAGGGGGATCGGGGATACGCAGTATTTT. Amino acid sequence: CSEERGIGDTQYF.

This clonotype has a count of ten or more. This chain uses TRBV6-2 or TRBV6-3 with TRBJ2-7; no firm D call. Trimming stripped 2 bases from V and 3 bases from J, with 8 bases between. CDR1 and CDR2 (germline): MNHEY, SVGEGT. The CDR3 sequence is 13 residues long. Written as DNA, the CDR3 is TGTGCCAGCAGTTACGGCTACAACTACGAGCAGTACTTC. Protein product: CASSYGYNYEQYF.

This clonotype came up many times. This rearrangement joins TRBV7-2 to TRBJ2-1; TRBD1 agrees at 7 bases. The V segment lost 3 bases and the J segment 1 base; nucleotides outside the gene matches: 3. This CDR3 has 15 amino acids. Germline CDR1 reads SGHTA; CDR2 reads FQGNSA. The CDR3 DNA is TGTGCCAGCAGCTTTACGACAGGGTCCTACAATGAGCAGTTCTTC. Its translation is CASSFTTGSYNEQFF.

This clonotype was picked up many times. The J gene is TRBJ1-3, the V gene TRBV4-3; D uncertain. CDR3 length: 14 residues. V was clipped by 0 bases and J by 4 bases, with 7 bases between them. From germline, CDR1 is LGHNA and CDR2 YSLEER. The CDR3 coding sequence is TGCGCCAGCAGCCAAGACTCTGGGGGAAACACCATATATTTT. This gives the protein CASSQDSGGNTIYF.

This clonotype has a count of ten or more. CDR3 in amino acids: CASSVTADLGYEQFF. The CDR3 bases are TGTGCCAGCAGTGTTACGGCGGACCTGGGCTATGAGCAGTTCTTC. The chain couples TRBV7-2 to TRBJ2-1; D is uncertain. Trimming removed 6 bases from V and 8 bases from J, with 20 bases in between. CDR1 and CDR2 from the germline V gene are SGHTA and FQGNSA. The length of the CDR3 is 15 residues.

At least ten counts were recorded for this clonotype. This sequence joins TRBV20-1 and TRBJ2-3, with 7 bases fitting TRBD1. V lost 3 bases and J lost 6; bases outside the gene matches: 6. Per germline, CDR1 DFQATT and CDR2 SNEGSKA (reference sequence). The CDR3 contains 13 residues. CDR3 sequence (DNA): TGCAGTGCTAGGGGAGACAGGGAGGATACGCAGTATTTT. Encoded protein: CSARGDREDTQYF.

The V gene is TRBV5-5, the J gene TRBJ2-5; D is undetermined. The CDR3 sequence is 13 residues long. Germline V CDR1 and CDR2: SGHKS, YYEKEE (reference sequence). V was pared by 0 bases and J by 3 bases, with 6 bases between. The CDR3 is CASSLGSKETQYF. In nucleotides, the CDR3 is TGTGCCAGCAGCTTGGGCAGTAAAGAGACCCAGTACTTC.

This clonotype was seen repeatedly, ten times or more. The chain couples TRBV6-2 or TRBV6-3 to TRBJ1-5; D not resolved. CDR3 size: 13 residues. Trimming removed 4 bases from V and 9 bases from J, with 13 bases in between. Germline values: CDR1 MNHEY, CDR2 SVGEGT. The CDR3 DNA reads as TGTGCCAGCAGTTGGGAAGCCCCACGGCCCCAGCATTTT. Translating it yields CASSWEAPRPQHF.

This rearrangement joins TRBV5-6 to TRBJ1-3, with D unclear. The germline CDR1 and CDR2 sequences are SGHDT and YYEEEE. The V end lost 2 bases, the J end lost 0 bases, and 6 bases lay between the germline ends. The CDR3 has 14 amino acids. CDR3 sequence (DNA): TGTGCCAGCAGCTTACAGACCTCTGGAAACACCATATATTTT. Translated: CASSLQTSGNTIYF.

This clonotype was seen repeatedly, ten times or more. The chain carries TRBV30 and TRBJ2-3; D is perhaps TRBD1 (6 bases). Germline V lookup: CDR1 GTSNPN, CDR2 SVGIG (reference sequence). V was cut by 0 bases and J by 3 bases, with 7 bases left in between. The CDR3 extends over 13 amino acids. The CDR3 region has the DNA TGTGCCTGGAGTGTCCAGGGGACAGATACGCAGTATTTT. Its translation: CAWSVQGTDTQYF.

This clonotype was seen repeatedly, ten times or more. The chain is built from TRBV10-2 and TRBJ1-2, with D tentatively TRBD1 (6 bases). Deletions cut 2 bases from V and 5 bases from J, with 15 bases between. CDR1 and CDR2 from the germline V gene are WSHSY and SAAADI. The CDR3 has 15 residues. CDR3 in amino acids: CASSEVSARGYGYTF. CDR3 coding DNA: TGCGCCAGCAGTGAGGTTTCGGCCAGGGGTTATGGCTACACCTTC.